One sample yielded the 17 T cell receptor beta chains listed below, sequenced in a study of beta chain features in type 1 diabetes (dated by TCRdb to the late 2010s). Library method: the immunoSEQ multiplex PCR assay. The High Capacity cDNA Reverse Transcription Kit was used to reverse transcribe all of the isolated RNA, meaning that expressed TCRB transcripts were what got sequenced. In TCRdb, the immuneACCESS table is reduced to in-frame sequences with V and J assigned. These tables do not hold every clone; where another copy was compared, an unresolved V gene accounts for under half, and the others remain unexplained. This sample gives roughly 160,000 clones in total; approximately 7.8% of them show up just once. 0.94% of the sample comes from the top ten. What the study reported, not specific to this receptor: A moderate but significant shortening of TCRB CDR3 length was observed in type 1 diabetes patients in all four CD4+ subsets.

The antigens these receptors bind are not known. The source material was central memory CD4+ T cells from blood. The receptors here all came from a woman aged 40 to 55 with type 1 diabetes.

The chain has TRBV7-3 and TRBJ2-2, with 7 bases matching TRBD2. Germline CDR1 SGHTA, CDR2 FQGTGA. The J segment lost 6 bases and the V segment lost 3 bases, leaving 4 bases of the junction unmatched. This CDR3 is built from 14 residues. CDR3 protein: CASSFGGSAGELFF. The CDR3 DNA reads as TGTGCCAGCAGCTTTGGCGGGAGCGCCGGGGAGCTGTTTTTT.

The chain combines TRBV27 with TRBJ1-6; 7 bases are a match to TRBD1. The trim removed 5 bases at V and 7 bases at J, leaving 8 bases unmatched. The CDR3 is made up of 15 amino acids. Germline CDR1 reads MNHEY; CDR2 reads SMNVEV (reference sequence). The CDR3 sequence: CASSRQGQINSPLHF. CDR3 sequence (DNA): TGTGCCAGCAGTCGACAGGGACAGATAAATTCACCCCTCCACTTT.

This clone has at least ten counts. The CDR3 spells CASSPKHGELSGGYTF. The CDR3 DNA reads TGTGCCAGCAGCCCCAAGCATGGAGAGCTAAGTGGAGGCTACACCTTC. The chain employs TRBV4-2 and TRBJ1-2; D is unclear. The CDR3 contains 16 residues. Germline CDR1 LGHNA, CDR2 YNFKEQ. V lost 4 bases and J lost 8, with 23 bases in between.

This clone was picked up many times. The chain combines TRBV29-1 with TRBJ1-2; D ambiguous. Trimming stripped 4 bases from V and 9 bases from J, with 18 bases between. This CDR3 has 13 residues. CDR1 SQVTM and CDR2 ANQGSEA come from the germline V gene. The CDR3 sequence is CSVASSGSARYTF. For the CDR3, the DNA is TGCAGCGTTGCCTCAAGCGGTTCAGCCCGCTACACCTTC.

This clone was counted only a few times. The rearrangement uses TRBV5-1 and TRBJ2-1; 14 nucleotides line up with TRBD2. The CDR3 consists of 17 residues. V lost 3 bases, J lost 7 bases, and 9 bases stayed unmatched. Germline V gene data show CDR1 as SGHRS and CDR2 as YFSETQ. The CDR3 loop is CASSSAPGLAGANEQFF. For the CDR3, the DNA is TGCGCCAGCAGCTCGGCCCCGGGACTAGCGGGAGCGAATGAGCAGTTCTTC.

The chain uses TRBV19 and TRBJ1-2, with a tentative D call TRBD1 (6 bases). The V gene's germline CDR1 is LNHDA and CDR2 SQIVND (reference sequence). Trimming pared 4 bases from V and 3 bases from J, leaving 18 bases between. This CDR3 comprises 16 residues. In nucleotides, the CDR3 is TGTGCCAGTAGTACGGCGAGAGTGGACAGAGACTATGGCTACACCTTC. As protein: CASSTARVDRDYGYTF.

This clone was observed a handful of times. This sequence joins TRBV27 and TRBJ2-1; no clear D. CDR1 and CDR2 (germline): MNHEY, SMNVEV (reference sequence). The ends were cut back, 3 bases at V and 8 bases at J, with 17 bases in the middle. The CDR3 spans 15 residues. As DNA, the CDR3 is TGTGCCAGCAGTTTTAGTCCTAACAGTTACCATGAGCAGTTCTTC. It specifies CASSFSPNSYHEQFF.

This chain links TRBV15 with TRBJ1-5; a possible D gene is TRBD1 (5 bases). Looked up from germline, CDR1 is LNHNV and CDR2 is YYDKDF (reference sequence). The CDR3 contains 14 residues. V shed 5 bases and J shed 4 bases, with 12 bases lying between them. CDR3: CATSAVAGNQPQHF. The DNA of the CDR3 is TGTGCCACCAGCGCAGTAGCAGGGAATCAGCCCCAGCATTTT.

This clone was seen more than once but under ten times. The V call is TRBV5-1, the J call TRBJ2-7, with 7 bases aligning to TRBD1. The CDR3 runs 15 residues. V lost 0 bases to trimming and J lost 4 bases; unmatched junction nucleotides: 7. CDR1 is SGHRS and CDR2 is YFSETQ in the germline V gene. CDR3 protein: CASSLDATGLYEQYF. The CDR3 bases are TGCGCCAGCAGCTTGGATGCGACAGGGCTGTACGAGCAGTACTTC.

This clone appeared a few times. The J gene is TRBJ2-2, the V gene TRBV7-3; D is possibly TRBD1 (5 bases). Germline CDR1 is SGHTA and CDR2 is FQGTGA. Trimming pared 3 bases from V and 4 bases from J, leaving 9 bases between. The CDR3 has 14 residues. The CDR3 is CASSLGRVTGELFF. The CDR3 DNA follows: TGTGCCAGCAGCTTGGGCAGGGTCACCGGGGAGCTGTTTTTT.

J is TRBJ1-5 and V is TRBV7-2; 12 bases fit TRBD1. The CDR3 is 16 residues long. J was trimmed by 7 bases and V by 7 bases; bases with no gene match: 11. Per the germline V gene, CDR1 is SGHTA and CDR2 is FQGNSA. Written as DNA, the CDR3 is TGTGCCAGCATCCAGTCGGGACAGGGGGCAGGGCAGCCCCAGCATTTT. Translated, it gives CASIQSGQGAGQPQHF.

The V and J genes are TRBV6-5 and TRBJ2-7, with D tentatively TRBD1 (5 bases). V was pared by 6 bases and J by 1 base, with 10 bases between. Germline V gene data show CDR1 as MNHEY and CDR2 as SVGAGI. The CDR3 length is 13 residues. DNA for the CDR3: TGTGCCAGCAGCAGGGCAGGGTCCTACGAGCAGTACTTC. Protein: CASSRAGSYEQYF.

The J gene is TRBJ2-1, the V gene TRBV11-1; D possibly corresponds to TRBD1 (6 bases). Germline V gives CDR1 SGHAT, CDR2 FQDESV (reference sequence). CDR3 length: 15 residues. V was shortened by 5 bases and J by 5 bases, with 16 bases between the two germline ends. CDR3 DNA: TGTGCCAGCAGCCTAAATGGACAGACCAACAATGAGCAGTTCTTC. Its protein product is CASSLNGQTNNEQFF.

This clone was found a few times. The chain carries TRBV27 and TRBJ2-7; 9 bases match TRBD1. The CDR3 totals 14 residues. V dropped 4 bases and J dropped 6; count of bases not matched to a gene: 7. Germline CDR1 and CDR2: MNHEY and SMNVEV (reference sequence). The CDR3 region is CASSSTGGSIEQYF. The CDR3 DNA sequence: TGTGCCAGCAGTTCGACAGGGGGATCCATCGAGCAGTACTTC.

The gene calls are TRBV29-1 and TRBJ2-5; 8 bases are a match to TRBD1. The germline V gene has CDR1 SQVTM and CDR2 ANQGSEA. Germline trimming cut 4 bases from V and 5 bases from J; bases unmatched to any gene: 6. This CDR3 spans 13 amino acids. The DNA of the CDR3 is TGCAGCGTTGCTGGACAGGGATATGAGACCCAGTACTTC. Translating it yields CSVAGQGYETQYF.

This clone was observed a few times. The rearrangement uses TRBV9 and TRBJ2-2; 7 positions match TRBD2. V lost 3 bases, J lost 5 bases, and 4 bases stayed unmatched. CDR1 and CDR2 from the germline V gene are SGDLS and YYNGEE. This CDR3 is 14 amino acids long. This CDR3 reads CASSAGTTTGELFF. Written as DNA, the CDR3 is TGTGCCAGCAGCGCCGGGACTACGACCGGGGAGCTGTTTTTT. The complete variable domain, with remaining parts taken from reference TRBV9 and TRBJ2-2, reads DSGVTQTPKHLITATGQRVTLRCSPRSGDLSVYWYQQSLDQGLQFLIQYYNGEERAKGNILERFSAQQFPDLHSELNLSSLELGDSALYFCASSAGTTTGELFFGEGSRLTVL.

The chain joins TRBV20-1 to TRBJ2-1; D is ambiguous. Looked up from germline, CDR1 is DFQATT and CDR2 is SNEGSKA (reference sequence). Trimming took 5 bases from V and 5 from J, leaving 4 bases between them. The CDR3 has 10 residues. Here the CDR3 DNA reads TGCAGTGCTGTAGACAATGAGCAGTTCTTC. It yields the protein CSAVDNEQFF.